These T cell receptor beta chains were read from a single sample in a study of cytomegalovirus exposure and HLA in healthy donors. Sequencing was performed with immunoSEQ multiplex PCR; in TCRdb, only in-frame clones are kept and a portion is missing. Here the sample spans more than 150,000 clones, less than 90% being singletons. The sequencing sample was made of PBMCs. These receptor sequences come from a girl in the first two years of life in good health and CMV-seronegative. Both conserved end residues are part of each CDR3. The D gene is left open where the match is weak. Clone sizes are given selectively: once, few, many, or a class where the clone is expanded.

v_gene	d_gene	j_gene	abundance	CDR3aa	CDR3nt
TRBV7-2	TRBD1	TRBJ1-3	.	CASSSQGARGNTIYF	TGTGCCAGCAGCTCACAGGGGGCGCGTGGAAACACCATATATTTT
TRBV5-4	.	TRBJ1-1	few	CASSSYWNTEAFF	TGTGCCAGCAGCTCCTACTGGAACACTGAAGCTTTCTTT
TRBV5-1	TRBD1	TRBJ1-2	.	CASSLEQGGYGYTF	TGCGCCAGCAGCTTGGAACAGGGGGGGTATGGCTACACCTTC
TRBV5-6	.	TRBJ2-7	.	CASKGDNSYEQYF	TGTGCCAGCAAGGGGGACAACTCCTACGAGCAGTACTTC
TRBV7-9	.	TRBJ2-3	.	CASSLRVGVTDTQYF	TGTGCCAGCAGCTTAAGGGTCGGGGTTACAGATACGCAGTATTTT
TRBV19	.	TRBJ2-3	.	CASSVLPSTDTQYF	TGTGCCAGTAGTGTACTACCGTCCACAGATACGCAGTATTTT
TRBV4-3	.	TRBJ1-5	.	CASSQDFAEGRPQHF	TGCGCCAGCAGCCAAGATTTTGCCGAGGGTCGGCCCCAGCATTTT
TRBV10-3	TRBD1	TRBJ2-1	.	CAIKGTDNYNEQFF	TGTGCCATCAAAGGGACAGACAACTACAATGAGCAGTTCTTC
TRBV5-1	TRBD1	TRBJ2-7	once	CASSVDRVDEQYF	TGCGCCAGCAGCGTGGACAGGGTGGACGAGCAGTACTTC
TRBV5-1	.	TRBJ2-2	once	CASSLTTLNTGELFF	TGCGCCAGCAGTTTGACTACGCTGAACACCGGGGAGCTGTTTTTT
TRBV4-1	.	TRBJ2-7	.	CASSQDDAPRIFGYEQYF	TGCGCCAGCAGCCAAGATGATGCGCCGAGGATCTTCGGGTACGAGCAGTACTTC
TRBV18	TRBD1	TRBJ1-3	.	CASSPSWSGGLSGNTIYF	TGTGCCAGCTCACCATCCTGGTCAGGGGGTCTCTCTGGAAACACCATATATTTT
TRBV9	TRBD1	TRBJ2-5	.	CASSVDRGWQETQYF	TGTGCCAGCAGCGTAGACAGGGGTTGGCAAGAGACCCAGTACTTC
TRBV7-2	.	TRBJ2-3	.	CASSFVRSSTDTQYF	TGTGCCAGCAGCTTCGTCAGGTCTAGCACAGATACGCAGTATTTT
TRBV25-1	TRBD1	TRBJ2-5	.	CASSYSGQGAQYF	TGTGCCAGCAGTTATTCCGGACAGGGCGCCCAGTACTTC
TRBV7-6	.	TRBJ1-2	.	CASSSEAGREGYTF	TGTGCCAGCAGCTCGGAAGCGGGACGAGAGGGCTACACCTTC
TRBV10-1	TRBD2	TRBJ2-1	.	CASSDGGADNEQFF	TGCGCCAGCAGTGACGGGGGGGCAGACAATGAGCAGTTCTTC
TRBV9	TRBD2	TRBJ2-3	.	CASTTSGSSTDTQYF	TGTGCCAGCACCACTAGCGGGAGTAGCACAGATACGCAGTATTTT
TRBV30	.	TRBJ2-3	.	CAWGSGISTDTQYF	TGTGCCTGGGGGTCGGGGATTAGCACAGATACGCAGTATTTT
TRBV7-9	.	TRBJ2-7	.	CASSPGESYEQYF	TGTGCCAGCAGCCCTGGAGAATCCTACGAGCAGTACTTC
TRBV18	TRBD1	TRBJ2-2	.	CASSPTGGVLSGELFF	TGTGCCAGCTCGCCGACAGGGGGCGTTTTGTCCGGGGAGCTGTTTTTT
TRBV6-6	.	TRBJ1-3	once	CASSYSGRSNTIYF	TGTGCCAGCAGTTACTCGGGCAGGTCAAACACCATATATTTT
TRBV10-2	TRBD2	TRBJ2-3	.	CASRTSGTDTQYF	TGCGCCAGCAGGACTAGCGGCACAGATACGCAGTATTTT
TRBV6-6	.	TRBJ2-4	.	CASSARGRLAKNIQYF	TGTGCCAGCAGTGCCAGGGGGAGGCTAGCCAAAAACATTCAGTACTTC
TRBV4-2	.	TRBJ2-3	.	CASSQVLARAKRTDTQYF	TGTGCCAGCAGCCAAGTCCTAGCTCGGGCGAAGCGCACAGATACGCAGTATTTT
TRBV30	TRBD2	TRBJ2-3	.	CAWTSGGAGDTQYF	TGTGCCTGGACTAGCGGGGGGGCCGGAGATACGCAGTATTTT
TRBV10-3	.	TRBJ2-3	.	CAISETGTDTQYF	TGTGCCATCAGTGAGACAGGCACAGATACGCAGTATTTT
TRBV30	.	TRBJ1-4	.	CAWSARDKEKLFF	TGTGCCTGGAGTGCCCGGGACAAAGAAAAACTGTTTTTT
TRBV5-1	TRBD2	TRBJ2-5	.	CASSFSGRADETQYF	TGCGCCAGCAGCTTTAGCGGGAGGGCTGACGAGACCCAGTACTTC
TRBV5-6	TRBD2	TRBJ2-7	.	CASSLALLGGPYEQYF	TGTGCCAGCAGCTTGGCCCTCTTGGGAGGGCCCTACGAGCAGTACTTC
TRBV5-1	.	TRBJ1-4	.	CASSPGVSVGEKLFF	TGCGCCAGCAGCCCGGGTGTTTCGGTGGGTGAAAAACTGTTTTTT
TRBV5-1	.	TRBJ2-3	.	CASSHDGVLISSTDTQYF	TGCGCCAGCAGCCATGACGGGGTCCTAATTTCTAGCACAGATACGCAGTATTTT
TRBV9	.	TRBJ2-7	.	CASSVNPNGGIYEQYF	TGTGCCAGCAGCGTAAACCCAAACGGGGGAATCTACGAGCAGTACTTC
TRBV7-9	.	TRBJ1-1	few	CASSWAQVVNTEAFF	TGTGCCAGCAGTTGGGCGCAAGTGGTGAACACTGAAGCTTTCTTT
TRBV5-1	.	TRBJ2-3	.	CASSLWLASDTQYF	TGCGCCAGCAGCTTGTGGCTAGCGTCAGATACGCAGTATTTT
TRBV5-8	.	TRBJ2-1	.	CASSLVGGTEQFF	TGTGCCAGCAGCTTGGTCGGGGGTACTGAGCAGTTCTTC
TRBV9	.	TRBJ2-1	.	CASSVGQSYGNEQFF	TGTGCCAGCAGCGTCGGACAGAGTTACGGCAATGAGCAGTTCTTC
TRBV7-9	TRBD1	TRBJ2-5	.	CASTGTGGSQETQYF	TGTGCCAGCACCGGGACAGGGGGCTCCCAAGAGACCCAGTACTTC
TRBV19	.	TRBJ1-1	.	CASSGHMFTEAFF	TGTGCCAGTAGTGGACACATGTTCACTGAAGCTTTCTTT
TRBV30	.	TRBJ1-4	.	CAWRWGPNEKLFF	TGTGCCTGGCGGTGGGGGCCTAATGAAAAACTGTTTTTT
TRBV14	.	TRBJ1-1	few	CASSQDIGQNTEAFF	TGTGCCAGCAGCCAAGATATAGGACAGAACACTGAAGCTTTCTTT
TRBV9	TRBD2	TRBJ2-5	.	CASTRTSGIRETQYF	TGTGCCAGCACACGGACTAGCGGGATTCGGGAGACCCAGTACTTC
TRBV5-1	.	TRBJ2-7	few	CASSPHLGTEISYEQYF	TGCGCCAGCAGCCCTCATCTCGGGACTGAAATATCCTACGAGCAGTACTTC
TRBV7-2	.	TRBJ2-3	.	CASSLDGSTDTQYF	TGTGCCAGCAGCTTAGACGGGAGCACAGATACGCAGTATTTT
TRBV30	TRBD1	TRBJ1-5	.	CAWSPKPDRGDQPQHF	TGTGCCTGGAGTCCCAAGCCCGACAGGGGAGATCAGCCCCAGCATTTT
TRBV9	TRBD2	TRBJ2-2	.	CASSERTSGAGELFF	TGTGCCAGCAGCGAACGGACTAGCGGGGCCGGGGAGCTGTTTTTT
TRBV2	TRBD2	TRBJ2-1	.	CASRLTSGRANEQFF	TGTGCCAGCAGACTGACTAGCGGGAGGGCCAATGAGCAGTTCTTC
TRBV9	TRBD2	TRBJ2-3	once	CASSAAGETLGDTQYF	TGTGCCAGCAGCGCGGCGGGAGAGACGTTAGGAGATACGCAGTATTTT
TRBV9	.	TRBJ1-3	.	CASSVGRSSGNTIYF	TGTGCCAGCAGCGTGGGGCGGAGCTCTGGAAACACCATATATTTT
TRBV5-4	TRBD2	TRBJ2-3	.	CASSLKREGRGDTQYF	TGTGCCAGCAGCTTGAAGCGGGAGGGCCGGGGGGATACGCAGTATTTT
TRBV9	TRBD1	TRBJ2-7	.	CASSGQGSYEQYF	TGTGCCAGCAGCGGACAGGGCTCCTACGAGCAGTACTTC
TRBV5-4	TRBD2	TRBJ2-2	.	CASSFRLGRDSGELFF	TGTGCCAGCAGCTTCCGTCTGGGGAGGGATTCCGGGGAGCTGTTTTTT
TRBV19	TRBD1	TRBJ1-1	.	CASSNFGGQGMNTEAFF	TGTGCCAGTAGTAATTTTGGGGGACAGGGTATGAACACTGAAGCTTTCTTT
TRBV11-2	TRBD2	TRBJ2-5	once	CASSLALAGEETQYF	TGTGCCAGCAGCTTAGCACTAGCGGGGGAAGAGACCCAGTACTTC
TRBV2	TRBD2	TRBJ2-2	.	CASSENRSGGTGELFF	TGTGCCAGCAGTGAAAATCGTAGCGGGGGGACCGGGGAGCTGTTTTTT
TRBV5-1	.	TRBJ2-3	.	CASSTFEGRGPTDTQYF	TGCGCCAGCAGCACATTCGAGGGCAGGGGACCCACAGATACGCAGTATTTT
TRBV10-2	.	TRBJ2-5	once	CASSEQYQETQYF	TGCGCCAGCAGTGAACAATACCAAGAGACCCAGTACTTC
TRBV5-6	TRBD1	TRBJ2-7	.	CASSPRQGEQYF	TGTGCCAGCAGCCCTAGACAGGGCGAGCAGTACTTC
TRBV5-6	TRBD1	TRBJ1-4	few	CASSFDRQGEKLFF	TGTGCCAGCAGCTTCGACCGACAGGGTGAAAAACTGTTTTTT
TRBV4-1	.	TRBJ2-4	.	CASSQPPRDTKNIQYF	TGCGCCAGCAGCCAACCACCCCGGGACACCAAAAACATTCAGTACTTC